What follows describes a single TCR beta chain. Germline trimming cut 4 bases from V and 5 bases from J; bases unmatched to any gene: 9. Germline V lookup: CDR1 SGHNT, CDR2 YENEEA. The CDR3 runs 16 residues. The sample is drawn from a study of blood T cell repertoires in COVID-19. Study-level information: Sources were T cells, B-cell-depleted T cells, or PBMCs; the material itself was cDNA or gDNA.

Per the original data handling: Amplification with reference gene primers provided the estimates of nucleated cell counts. Assay: immunoSEQ multiplex PCR; the TCRdb copy retains only in-frame clones and omits some. D and trimming come from the DNA, and the V and J calls and clone size come from that table. Among about 90,000 clones, approximately 90% were seen once, and the ten largest hold just over 5%. Sequenced material: peripheral blood. V gene TRBV11-3 combines with J gene TRBJ2-5, with TRBD1 matching 11 bases. The TCR comes from a man aged 45-65 years with acute or convalescent COVID-19. The DNA of the CDR3 is TGTGCCAGCAGCTACGAAAGGACAGGGGGCGGCGAGACCCAGTACTTC. This codes for CASSYERTGGGETQYF.